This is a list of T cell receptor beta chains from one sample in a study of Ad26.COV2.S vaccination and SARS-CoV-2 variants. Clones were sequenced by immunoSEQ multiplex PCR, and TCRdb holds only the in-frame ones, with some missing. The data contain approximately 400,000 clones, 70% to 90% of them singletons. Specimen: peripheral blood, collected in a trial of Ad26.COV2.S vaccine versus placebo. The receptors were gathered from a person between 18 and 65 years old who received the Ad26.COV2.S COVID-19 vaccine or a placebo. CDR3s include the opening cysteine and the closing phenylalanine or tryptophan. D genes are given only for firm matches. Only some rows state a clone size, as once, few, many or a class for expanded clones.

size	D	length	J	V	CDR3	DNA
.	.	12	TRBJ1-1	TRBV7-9	CASSLGGAEAFF	TGTGCCAGCAGCTTAGGAGGTGCTGAAGCTTTCTTT
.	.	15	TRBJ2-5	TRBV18	CASSPTMGDLETQYF	TGTGCCAGCTCCCCGACGATGGGGGATCTAGAGACCCAGTACTTC
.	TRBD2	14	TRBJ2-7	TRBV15	CATGPGLAFYEQYF	TGTGCCACCGGACCGGGACTAGCGTTCTACGAGCAGTACTTC
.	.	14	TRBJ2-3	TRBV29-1	CSAPRGLSTDTQYF	TGCAGCGCTCCTCGGGGGCTAAGCACAGATACGCAGTATTTT
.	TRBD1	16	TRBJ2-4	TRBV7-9	CASSRRQGTTKNIQYF	TGTGCCAGCAGCCGCCGACAGGGAACCACCAAAAACATTCAGTACTTC
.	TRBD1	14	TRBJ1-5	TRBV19	CASRGQGGNQPQHF	TGTGCCAGTAGGGGACAGGGGGGGAATCAGCCCCAGCATTTT
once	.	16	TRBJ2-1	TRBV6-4	CASSSRHREGYNEQFF	TGTGCCAGCTCATCCCGTCACCGCGAGGGGTACAATGAGCAGTTCTTC
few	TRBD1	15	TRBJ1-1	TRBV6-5	CASQDRRRRNTEAFF	TGTGCCAGCCAGGACAGGAGGCGCCGGAACACTGAAGCTTTCTTT
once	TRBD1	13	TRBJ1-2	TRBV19	CASGQGLNYGYTF	TGTGCCAGTGGACAGGGGCTGAACTATGGCTACACCTTC
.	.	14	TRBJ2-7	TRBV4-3	CASSQDFASYEQYF	TGCGCCAGCAGCCAAGATTTTGCCTCCTACGAGCAGTACTTC
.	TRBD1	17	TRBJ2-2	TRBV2	CASSKTDRGEYTGELFF	TGTGCCAGCAGCAAGACGGACAGGGGCGAATACACCGGGGAGCTGTTTTTT
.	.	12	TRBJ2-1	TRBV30	CAWSVNLDEQFF	TGTGCCTGGAGTGTAAATCTGGATGAGCAGTTCTTC
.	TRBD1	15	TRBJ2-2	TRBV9	CASSVMVDRAGELFF	TGTGCCAGCAGCGTCATGGTGGACAGGGCCGGGGAGCTGTTTTTT
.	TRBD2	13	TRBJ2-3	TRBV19	CASSGGAFDTQYF	TGTGCCAGTAGCGGGGGGGCCTTTGATACGCAGTATTTT
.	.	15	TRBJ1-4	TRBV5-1	CATVPLGLIDEKLFF	TGCGCCACCGTCCCATTGGGGCTGATAGATGAAAAACTGTTTTTT
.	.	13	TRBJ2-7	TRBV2	CASIQGTPYEQYF	TGTGCCAGCATTCAGGGGACACCCTACGAGCAGTACTTC
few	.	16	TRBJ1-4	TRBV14	CASSQGISAGGEKLFF	TGTGCCAGCAGCCAAGGGATCTCCGCGGGAGGTGAAAAACTGTTTTTT
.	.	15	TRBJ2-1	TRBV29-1	CSVQGLVAGLPEQFF	TGCAGCGTGCAGGGGTTAGTAGCGGGCCTACCTGAGCAGTTCTTC
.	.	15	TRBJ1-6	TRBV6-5	CASSYSISPNSPLHF	TGTGCCAGCAGTTACTCGATTAGCCCCAATTCACCCCTCCACTTT
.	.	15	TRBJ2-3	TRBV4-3	CASSQDSGDPDTQYF	TGCGCCAGCAGCCAAGACTCGGGGGACCCAGATACGCAGTATTTT
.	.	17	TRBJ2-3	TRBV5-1	CASSLVSVASSTDTQYF	TGCGCCAGCAGCTTGGTCTCTGTGGCCTCTAGCACAGATACGCAGTATTTT
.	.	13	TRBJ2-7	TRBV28	CASRYGQPYEQYF	TGTGCCAGCAGATACGGACAGCCCTACGAGCAGTACTTC
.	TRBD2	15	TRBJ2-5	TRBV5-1	CASRMTSGVQETQYF	TGCGCCAGCAGGATGACTAGCGGGGTTCAAGAGACCCAGTACTTC
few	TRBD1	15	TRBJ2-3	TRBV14	CASSRSRQGADTQYF	TGTGCCAGCAGCCGATCAAGACAGGGGGCAGATACGCAGTATTTT
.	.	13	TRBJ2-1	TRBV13	CASSTGGAHEQFF	TGTGCCAGCAGCACCGGGGGCGCCCATGAGCAGTTCTTC
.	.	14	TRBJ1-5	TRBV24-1	CATSGAGNFEPQHF	TGTGCCACCAGTGGAGCAGGGAATTTTGAGCCCCAGCATTTT
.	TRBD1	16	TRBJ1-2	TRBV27	CASSLSWTGGGGGYTF	TGTGCCAGCAGTTTATCGTGGACAGGGGGTGGGGGTGGCTACACCTTC
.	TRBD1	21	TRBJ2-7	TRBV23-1	CASIHTRGTGLISPQNYEQYF	TGCGCCAGCATCCATACCCGCGGGACAGGGCTAATTTCCCCCCAAAATTACGAGCAGTACTTC
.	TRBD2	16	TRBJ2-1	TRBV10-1	CASSESGSASYNEQFF	TGCGCCAGCAGTGAGAGCGGGAGCGCCTCCTACAATGAGCAGTTCTTC
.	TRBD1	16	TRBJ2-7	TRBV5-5	CASSWGVTGGGYEQYF	TGTGCCAGCAGCTGGGGCGTGACAGGGGGCGGATACGAGCAGTACTTC
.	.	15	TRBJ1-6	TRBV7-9	CASSLANSDNSPLHF	TGTGCCAGCAGCTTAGCTAATTCAGATAATTCACCCCTCCACTTT
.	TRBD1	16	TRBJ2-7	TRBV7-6	CASSFNPGQGALEQYF	TGTGCCAGCAGCTTCAATCCGGGACAGGGGGCACTAGAGCAGTACTTC
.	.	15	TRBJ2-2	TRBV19	CASRGAGSNTGELFF	TGTGCCAGTAGGGGGGCAGGGAGTAACACCGGGGAGCTGTTTTTT
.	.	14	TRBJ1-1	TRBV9	CASSEGTGRAEAFF	TGTGCCAGCAGCGAAGGGACCGGGCGCGCTGAAGCTTTCTTT
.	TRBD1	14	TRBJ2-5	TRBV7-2	CASSNDRGMETQYF	TGTGCCAGCAGCAACGACAGGGGAATGGAGACCCAGTACTTC
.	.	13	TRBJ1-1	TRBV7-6	CASSLGFVSEAFF	TGTGCCAGCAGCTTAGGTTTTGTCTCTGAAGCTTTCTTT
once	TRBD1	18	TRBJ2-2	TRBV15	CATSSDPGTGGSLKGLFF	TGTGCCACCAGCAGTGATCCCGGGACAGGGGGCTCGCTTAAGGGGCTGTTTTTT
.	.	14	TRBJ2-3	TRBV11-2	CASSLAGSTDTQYF	TGTGCCAGCAGCTTAGCGGGGAGCACAGATACGCAGTATTTT
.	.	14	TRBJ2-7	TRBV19	CASSPRGRSYEQYF	TGTGCCAGTAGCCCGAGGGGGAGGAGCTACGAGCAGTACTTC
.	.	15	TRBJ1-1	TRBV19	CASSVIGVGDTEAFF	TGTGCCAGTAGTGTGATTGGGGTGGGGGACACTGAAGCTTTCTTT
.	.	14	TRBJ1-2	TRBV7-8	CASSPALANYGYTF	TGTGCCAGCAGCCCAGCTCTAGCTAACTATGGCTACACCTTC
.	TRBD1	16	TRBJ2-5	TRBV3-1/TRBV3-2	CASSHNRDRGQETQYF	TGTGCCAGCAGCCACAACCGGGACAGGGGGCAAGAGACCCAGTACTTC
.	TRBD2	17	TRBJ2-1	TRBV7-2	CASSLAARGGLWNEQFF	TGTGCCAGCAGCTTAGCAGCCCGGGGGGGCCTCTGGAATGAGCAGTTCTTC
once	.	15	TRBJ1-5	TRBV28	CASSFRARVVQPQHF	.
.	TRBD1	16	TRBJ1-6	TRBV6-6	CASSYSGQSYNSPLHF	TGTGCCAGCAGTTACTCGGGACAGAGTTATAATTCACCCCTCCACTTT
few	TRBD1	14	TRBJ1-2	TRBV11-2	CASRALTGRYGYTF	TGTGCCAGCAGGGCCCTGACAGGGCGCTATGGCTACACCTTC
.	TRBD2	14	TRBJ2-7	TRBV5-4	CASSFGTSGYEQYF	TGTGCCAGCAGCTTCGGGACTAGCGGCTACGAGCAGTACTTC
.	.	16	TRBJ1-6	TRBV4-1	CASSSLPRRKHSPLHF	TGCGCCAGCAGCTCTTTACCTAGACGGAAGCATTCACCCCTCCACTTT
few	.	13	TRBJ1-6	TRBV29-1	CSVGDKGDSPLHF	TGCAGCGTTGGGGATAAGGGGGATTCACCCCTCCACTTT
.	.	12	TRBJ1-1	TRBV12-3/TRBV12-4	CASSLGPGGAFF	TGTGCCAGCAGTTTAGGTCCCGGAGGAGCTTTCTTT